This passage covers 25 T cell receptor beta chains from one sample sequenced in a study of cytomegalovirus exposure and HLA in healthy donors. Researchers ran the PCR with 60 Vbeta and 13 Jbeta primers. Sequencing used immunoSEQ multiplex PCR; TCRdb keeps in-frame clones, though not all of them. The data show about 130,000 clones, about 73% seen once. The specimen was PBMCs. These receptors were taken from a woman aged 50 to 60 in good health and CMV-seropositive.

The chain has TRBV5-4 and TRBJ1-2, with a weak D call TRBD1 (5 bases). The CDR3 has 14 residues. V lost 4 bases to trimming and J lost 5 bases, with 15 bases between them. Germline V gene lookup returns CDR1 SGHNT and CDR2 YYREEE (reference sequence). In DNA form, the CDR3 reads TGTGCCAGCAGCGGGGGGGAAAGGAAATATGGCTACACCTTC. Its protein is CASSGGERKYGYTF.

The CDR3 DNA is TGTGCTACCAAATCGGAGGCAGATACGCAGTATTTT. Encoded protein: CATKSEADTQYF. This rearrangement joins TRBV18 to TRBJ2-3; D is perhaps TRBD2 (5 bases). This CDR3 comprises 12 residues. Per germline, CDR1 KGHSH and CDR2 LQKENI.

This clone has more than one count but fewer than ten. The chain combines TRBV13 with TRBJ2-7, with 14 bases that match TRBD2. After removal of 5 bases from V and 10 bases from J, the junction contained 7 bases not matched to a gene. CDR3 length equals 14 residues. CDR1 and CDR2 (germline): PRHDT, FYEKMQ (reference sequence). The CDR3 DNA sequence: TGTGCCAGCAGCCTGACTAGCGGGGGGGCCCGTCAGTACTTC. This encodes CASSLTSGGARQYF.

J is TRBJ2-5 and V is TRBV7-2; D is uncertain. Germline CDR1 is SGHTA and CDR2 is FQGNSA. This CDR3 contains 13 residues. The ends were cut back, 3 bases at V and 2 bases at J, with 7 bases in the middle. The CDR3 nucleotides are TGTGCCAGCAGCTTCGACTTTCAAGAGACCCAGTACTTC. Its protein product is CASSFDFQETQYF.

The rearrangement uses TRBV30 and TRBJ1-2; D not resolved. CDR1 is GTSNPN, CDR2 SVGIG, per germline (reference sequence). The CDR3 covers 13 residues. The ends were cut back, 0 bases at V and 3 bases at J, with 8 bases in the middle. CDR3 sequence: CAWSVRDYYGYTF. The DNA for the CDR3 is TGTGCCTGGAGTGTACGGGATTACTATGGCTACACCTTC. Drawing the rest from reference TRBV30 and TRBJ1-2, the complete variable domain is SQTIHQWPATLVQPVGSPLSLECTVEGTSNPNLYWYRQAAGRGLQLLFYSVGIGQISSEVPQNLSASRPQDRQFILSSKKLLLSDSGFYLCAWSVRDYYGYTFGSGTRLTVV.

The chain recombines TRBV6-1 with TRBJ2-5; TRBD2 matches at 8 bases. Germline assignment: CDR1 MNHNS and CDR2 SASEGT. V dropped 8 bases and J dropped 10; count of bases not matched to a gene: 12. The CDR3 is 13 amino acids. The CDR3 loop is CASLARGAQGQYF. The CDR3 DNA is TGTGCCAGCCTCGCGCGGGGGGCCCAGGGCCAGTACTTC.

The V and J genes are TRBV2 and TRBJ2-4; D is undetermined. CDR3 length equals 14 residues. Trimming cost V 5 bases and J 7 bases, with 15 bases left between them. Looked up from germline, CDR1 is SNHLY and CDR2 is FYNNEI. DNA of the CDR3: TGTGCCAGCAGTTCCCGTTTCTCCCTGAACATTCAGTACTTC. Its protein product is CASSSRFSLNIQYF.

J is TRBJ1-6 and V is TRBV12-1. TRBV12-1 is a listed pseudogene. The CDR3 has 16 amino acids. In DNA, the CDR3 is TGTGCCAGCAGCCCCCGTCCTGGTCTAGCTTATTCACCCCTCCACTTT. Translation: CASSPRPGLAYSPLHF.

A word on this clone: The sample has other DNA sequences that encode this CDR3 too. The chain carries TRBV6-5 and TRBJ2-3; 10 nucleotides match TRBD1. This CDR3 is built from 15 residues. The V segment lost 1 base and the J segment 6 bases; nucleotides outside the gene matches: 4. Germline CDR1 reads MNHEY; CDR2 reads SVGAGI. The CDR3 sequence is CASSYLGQGSDTQYF. The CDR3 DNA reads TGTGCCAGCAGTTACTTGGGACAGGGGTCGGATACGCAGTATTTT.

This chain links TRBV7-8 with TRBJ1-2, with 7 bases aligning to TRBD1. The J segment lost 4 bases and the V segment lost 5 bases, leaving 7 bases of the junction unmatched. CDR1 SGHVS and CDR2 FQNEAQ come from the germline V gene. The CDR3 runs to 14 residues. Here the CDR3 reads CASSPGTAFYGYTF. The CDR3 bases are TGTGCCAGCAGCCCGGGGACAGCCTTCTATGGCTACACCTTC.

The chain employs TRBV5-1 and TRBJ2-7; 8 nucleotides agree with TRBD2. Trimming cost V 2 bases and J 6 bases; bases outside gene matches: 13. The CDR3 covers 16 residues. In germline, CDR1 is SGHRS, CDR2 YFSETQ. DNA for the CDR3: TGCGCCAGCAGCTTCGGGCTAGCGGGCTTCGGGGGCGAGCAGTACTTC. Translation: CASSFGLAGFGGEQYF. The variable domain in full, with the rest retrieved from reference TRBV5-1 and TRBJ2-7, is KAGVTQTPRYLIKTRGQQVTLSCSPISGHRSVSWYQQTPGQGLQFLFEYFSETQRNKGNFPGRFSGRQFSNSRSEMNVSTLELGDSALYLCASSFGLAGFGGEQYFGPGTRLTVT.

CDR3 nucleotides: TGCGCCAGCAGCCGGACTGTACAAGAGACCCAGTACTTC. Protein: CASSRTVQETQYF. This chain uses TRBV4-3 with TRBJ2-5, with D perhaps matching TRBD2 (5 bases). Germline V gives CDR1 LGHNA, CDR2 YSLEER. V was shortened by 4 bases and J by 2 bases, with 8 bases between the two germline ends. This CDR3 is 13 amino acids long.

Only a few counts were recorded for this clone. This CDR3 reads CASTWDRGSADTQYF. The CDR3 DNA reads TGTGCCAGCACCTGGGACAGGGGGTCAGCAGATACGCAGTATTTT. V gene TRBV2 combines with J gene TRBJ2-3; 11 nucleotides match TRBD1. The CDR3 has 15 amino acids. The germline CDR1 and CDR2 sequences are SNHLY and FYNNEI. Trimming removed 7 bases from V and 4 bases from J; junction bases left unmatched: 7.

This clone was seen just once. J is TRBJ1-4 and V is TRBV5-6; D is uncertain. CDR3 size: 13 residues. CDR1 is SGHDT, CDR2 YYEEEE, per germline. Deletions cut 4 bases from V and 8 bases from J, with 12 bases between. The CDR3 coding sequence is TGTGCCAGCAGCAAGTACAGTGAGGAAAAACTGTTTTTT. This gives the protein CASSKYSEEKLFF.

This clone has a single count. The chain recombines TRBV5-4 with TRBJ2-3; 11 bases align to TRBD1. There are 15 residues in the CDR3. Germline CDR1 SGHNT, CDR2 YYREEE (reference sequence). The V and J ends lost 6 bases and 5 bases, in that order; junction bases with no gene match: 8. CDR3 sequence: CASILDRGRGDTQYF. CDR3 coding DNA: TGTGCCAGCATCCTGGACAGGGGGCGAGGAGATACGCAGTATTTT.

The J gene is TRBJ2-7, the V gene TRBV2, with D tentatively TRBD1 (6 bases). Germline CDR1 is SNHLY and CDR2 is FYNNEI. The CDR3 is 14 amino acids. The V end lost 6 bases, the J end lost 2 bases, and 14 bases lay between the germline ends. CDR3 sequence reads: CASRGAVGTYEQYF. CDR3 bases: TGTGCCAGCAGGGGGGCCGTCGGAACCTACGAGCAGTACTTC.

This chain connects TRBV2 to TRBJ1-4; no definite D call. Trimming left V 6 bases short and J 7 bases short, with 18 bases between. The CDR3 is 15 amino acids. The germline V gene has CDR1 SNHLY and CDR2 FYNNEI. The CDR3 DNA follows: TGTGCCAGCAGCTTAGACCGGAGAATAGGTGAAAAACTGTTTTTT. It is translated as CASSLDRRIGEKLFF. The entire variable domain, with the rest obtained from reference TRBV2 and TRBJ1-4, is as follows: EPEVTQTPSHQVTQMGQEVILRCVPISNHLYFYWYRQILGQKVEFLVSFYNNEISEKSEIFDDQFSVERPDGSNFTLKIRSTKLEDSAMYFCASSLDRRIGEKLFFGSGTQLSVL.

This clone was seen just once. The chain joins TRBV29-1 to TRBJ2-5, with TRBD1 as a possible D gene (5 bases). The CDR3 consists of 13 residues. Germline V gene sequence: CDR1 SQVTM, CDR2 ANQGSEA. V shed 7 bases and J shed 2 bases, with 14 bases lying between them. For the CDR3, the DNA is TGCAGCGCCCGAAGGGGTATTCAAGAGACCCAGTACTTC. Translated: CSARRGIQETQYF.

The V gene is TRBV7-2, the J gene TRBJ2-7, with 7 bases matching TRBD1. Germline V gene sequence: CDR1 SGHTA, CDR2 FQGNSA. There are 14 residues in the CDR3. The ends lost 5 bases at V and 2 bases at J; junction bases unmatched: 6. The CDR3 reads CASSPGQPPYEQYF. The CDR3 region has the DNA TGTGCCAGCAGCCCGGGACAGCCACCCTACGAGCAGTACTTC.

A note on this clone: A junction boundary mismatches the germline segment, possibly from a read error. This chain links TRBV5-1 with TRBJ2-1; possible D gene TRBD2, 6 bases. The CDR3 is 15 residues long. Per the germline V gene, CDR1 is SGHRS and CDR2 is YFSETQ. CDR3 DNA: TGCTCCAGCAGCTTTTCCGGGACTGGTGGCACTGAGCAGTTCTTC. Its translation is CSSSFSGTGGTEQFF.

This chain uses TRBV6-5 with TRBJ1-2, with 7 bases that match TRBD1. CDR3 length equals 13 residues. V gave up 7 bases and J gave up 7 bases; unmatched junction bases: 9. Per the germline V gene, CDR1 is MNHEY and CDR2 is SVGAGI. As DNA, the CDR3 is TGTGCCAGCAAACGGGAACAGGGGTTTGGCTACACCTTC. This codes for CASKREQGFGYTF.

This rearrangement joins TRBV7-9 to TRBJ1-5; D gene ambiguous. V lost 0 bases and J 4 bases, leaving 13 bases between the germline ends. Germline V lookup: CDR1 SEHNR, CDR2 FQNEAQ (reference sequence). This CDR3 comprises 16 residues. Written as DNA, the CDR3 is TGTGCCAGCAGCTTAGCGCGCCGGGGAGAAAATCAGCCCCAGCATTTT. It encodes CASSLARRGENQPQHF.

This chain connects TRBV7-2 to TRBJ2-7; TRBD1 is a possible D gene (6 bases). V lost 5 bases and J 6 bases, leaving 17 bases between the germline ends. Per germline, CDR1 SGHTA and CDR2 FQGNSA. The CDR3 runs 14 residues. The CDR3 loop is CASSRQGLQGEQYF. The CDR3 nucleotides are TGTGCCAGCAGCCGCCAGGGGCTGCAGGGCGAGCAGTACTTC.

The rearrangement joins TRBV6-6 to TRBJ2-3; the D is unclear. The CDR3 spans 14 residues. In germline, CDR1 is MNHNY, CDR2 SVGAGI (reference sequence). Between the trimmed V and J ends, which lost 0 bases and 0 bases, there was a span of 4 bases. CDR3 DNA sequence: TGTGCCAGCAGTTACTCTGCGAGCACAGATACGCAGTATTTT. This translates into CASSYSASTDTQYF.

The chain recombines TRBV9 with TRBJ1-4, with TRBD1 matching over 7 bases. Germline values: CDR1 SGDLS, CDR2 YYNGEE. The J segment lost 8 bases and the V segment lost 4 bases, leaving 11 bases of the junction unmatched. This CDR3 has 15 residues. CDR3 bases: TGTGCCAGCAGCTCTCAGGGGGGCAACGGCGAAAAACTGTTTTTT. This encodes CASSSQGGNGEKLFF.